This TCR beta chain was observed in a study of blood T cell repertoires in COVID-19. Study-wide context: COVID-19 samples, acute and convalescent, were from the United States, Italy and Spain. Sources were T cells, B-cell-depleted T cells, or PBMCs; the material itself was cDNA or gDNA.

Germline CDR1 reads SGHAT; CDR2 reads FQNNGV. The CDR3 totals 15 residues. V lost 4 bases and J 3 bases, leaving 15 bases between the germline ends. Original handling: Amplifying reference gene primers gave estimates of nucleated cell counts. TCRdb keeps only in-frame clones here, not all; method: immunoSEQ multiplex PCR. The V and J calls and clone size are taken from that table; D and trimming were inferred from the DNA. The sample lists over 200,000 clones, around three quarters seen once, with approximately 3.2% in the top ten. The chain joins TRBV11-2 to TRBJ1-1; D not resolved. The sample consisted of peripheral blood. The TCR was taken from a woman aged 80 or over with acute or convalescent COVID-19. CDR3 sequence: CASSWRPRIDTEAFF. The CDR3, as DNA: TGTGCCAGCAGCTGGAGGCCCCGAATTGACACTGAAGCTTTCTTT.